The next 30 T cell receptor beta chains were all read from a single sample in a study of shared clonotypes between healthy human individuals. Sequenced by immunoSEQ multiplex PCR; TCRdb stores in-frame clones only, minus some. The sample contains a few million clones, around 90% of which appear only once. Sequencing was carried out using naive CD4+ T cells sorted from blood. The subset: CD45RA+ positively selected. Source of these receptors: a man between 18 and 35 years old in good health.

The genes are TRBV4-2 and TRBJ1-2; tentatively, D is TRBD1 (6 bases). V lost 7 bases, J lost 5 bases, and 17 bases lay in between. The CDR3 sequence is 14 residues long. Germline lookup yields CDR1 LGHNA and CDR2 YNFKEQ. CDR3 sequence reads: CASTTGDTKYGYTF. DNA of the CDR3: TGTGCCAGCACCACGGGGGACACCAAATATGGCTACACCTTC.

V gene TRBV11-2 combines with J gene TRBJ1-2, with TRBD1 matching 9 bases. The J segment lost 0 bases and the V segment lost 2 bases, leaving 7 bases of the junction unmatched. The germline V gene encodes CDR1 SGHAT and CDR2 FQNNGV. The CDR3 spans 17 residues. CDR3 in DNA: TGTGCCAGCAGCTTACTCCGGGACAGGGAATCTAACTATGGCTACACCTTC. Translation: CASSLLRDRESNYGYTF.

CDR3 sequence reads: CASSESSPGACGYTF. For the CDR3, the DNA is TGTGCCAGCAGTGAAAGTAGCCCGGGGGCGTGCGGCTACACCTTC. The rearrangement links TRBV25-1 to TRBJ1-2, with a tentative D call TRBD1 (6 bases). The CDR3 has 15 residues. Germline V gives CDR1 MGHDK, CDR2 SYGVNS. V was clipped by 2 bases and J by 8 bases, with 18 bases between them.

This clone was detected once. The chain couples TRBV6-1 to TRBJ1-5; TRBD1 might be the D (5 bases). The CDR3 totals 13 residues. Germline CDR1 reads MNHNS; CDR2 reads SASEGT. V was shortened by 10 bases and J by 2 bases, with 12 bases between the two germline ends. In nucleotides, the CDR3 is TGTGCCACCATTGGGGCCGGCAATCAGCCCCAGCATTTT. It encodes CATIGAGNQPQHF.

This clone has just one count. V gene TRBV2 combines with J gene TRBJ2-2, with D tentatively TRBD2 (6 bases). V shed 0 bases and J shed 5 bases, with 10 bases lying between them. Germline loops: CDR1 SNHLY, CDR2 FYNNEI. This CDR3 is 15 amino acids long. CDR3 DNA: TGTGCCAGCAGTGAAGCGGGAGGTGTTACCGGGGAGCTGTTTTTT. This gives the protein CASSEAGGVTGELFF.

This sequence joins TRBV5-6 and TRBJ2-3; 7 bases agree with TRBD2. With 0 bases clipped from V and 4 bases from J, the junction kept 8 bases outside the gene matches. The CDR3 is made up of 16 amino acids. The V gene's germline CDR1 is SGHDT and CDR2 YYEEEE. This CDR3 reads CASSLGLAGGADTQYF. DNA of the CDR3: TGTGCCAGCAGCTTGGGACTAGCTGGTGGGGCAGATACGCAGTATTTT.

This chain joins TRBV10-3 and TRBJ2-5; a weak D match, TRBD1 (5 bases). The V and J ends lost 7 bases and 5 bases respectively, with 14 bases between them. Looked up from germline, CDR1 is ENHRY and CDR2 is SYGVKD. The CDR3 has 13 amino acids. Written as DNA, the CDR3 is TGTGCCATCAACGAACAGGTTGGGGAGACCCAGTACTTC. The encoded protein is CAINEQVGETQYF.

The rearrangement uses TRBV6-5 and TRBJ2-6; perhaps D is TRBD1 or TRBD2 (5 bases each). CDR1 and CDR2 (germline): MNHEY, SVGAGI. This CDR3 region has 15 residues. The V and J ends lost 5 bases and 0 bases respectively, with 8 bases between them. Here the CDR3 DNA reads TGTGCCAGCAGTAGAGGGGTCTCTGGGGCCAACGTCCTGACTTTC. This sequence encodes CASSRGVSGANVLTF.

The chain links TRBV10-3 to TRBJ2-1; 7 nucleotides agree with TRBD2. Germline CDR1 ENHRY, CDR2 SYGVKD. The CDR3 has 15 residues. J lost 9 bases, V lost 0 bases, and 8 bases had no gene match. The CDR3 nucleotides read TGTGCCATCAGTGAGTCTGGCGGGGGTGAGGGTGAGCAGTTCTTC. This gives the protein CAISESGGGEGEQFF.

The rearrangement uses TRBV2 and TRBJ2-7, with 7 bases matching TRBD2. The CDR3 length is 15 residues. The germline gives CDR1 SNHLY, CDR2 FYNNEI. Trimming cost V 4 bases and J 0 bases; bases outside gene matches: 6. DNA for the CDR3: TGTGCCAGCAGTGTAGGCCCTAGCGGCTCCTACGAGCAGTACTTC. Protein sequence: CASSVGPSGSYEQYF.

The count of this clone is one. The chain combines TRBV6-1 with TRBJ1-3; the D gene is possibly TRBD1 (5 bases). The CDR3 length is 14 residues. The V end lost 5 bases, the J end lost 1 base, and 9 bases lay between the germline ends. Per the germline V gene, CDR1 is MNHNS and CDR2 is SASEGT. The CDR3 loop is CASSPGSSGNTIYF. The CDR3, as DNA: TGTGCCAGCAGTCCAGGGAGTTCTGGAAACACCATATATTTT.

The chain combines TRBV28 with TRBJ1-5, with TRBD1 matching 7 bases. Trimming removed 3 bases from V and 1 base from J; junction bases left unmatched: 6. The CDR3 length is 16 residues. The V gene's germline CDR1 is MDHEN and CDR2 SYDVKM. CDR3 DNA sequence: TGTGCCAGCAGTTTCTACAGGGGAGTAAGCAATCAGCCCCAGCATTTT. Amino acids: CASSFYRGVSNQPQHF.

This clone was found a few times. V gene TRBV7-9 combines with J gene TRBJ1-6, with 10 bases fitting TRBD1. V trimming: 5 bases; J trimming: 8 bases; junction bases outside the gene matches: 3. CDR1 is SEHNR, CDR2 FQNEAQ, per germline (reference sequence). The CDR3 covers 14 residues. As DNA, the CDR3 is TGTGCCAGCAGCCCCGGACAGGGGGATTCACCCCTCCACTTT. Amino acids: CASSPGQGDSPLHF.

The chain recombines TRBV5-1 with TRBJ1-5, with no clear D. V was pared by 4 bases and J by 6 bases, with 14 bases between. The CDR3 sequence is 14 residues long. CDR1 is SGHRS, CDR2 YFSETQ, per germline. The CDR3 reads CASSPWAGGQPQHF. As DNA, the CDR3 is TGCGCCAGCAGCCCCTGGGCGGGCGGTCAGCCCCAGCATTTT.

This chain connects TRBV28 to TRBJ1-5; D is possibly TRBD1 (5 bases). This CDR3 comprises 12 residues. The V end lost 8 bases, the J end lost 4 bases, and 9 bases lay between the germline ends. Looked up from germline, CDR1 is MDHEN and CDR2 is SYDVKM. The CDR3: CASQGVNQPQHF. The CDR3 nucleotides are TGTGCCAGCCAGGGTGTTAATCAGCCCCAGCATTTT. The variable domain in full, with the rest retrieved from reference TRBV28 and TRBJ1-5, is DVKVTQSSRYLVKRTGEKVFLECVQDMDHENMFWYRQDPGLGLRLIYFSYDVKMKEKGDIPEGYSVSREKKERFSLILESASTNQTSMYLCASQGVNQPQHFGDGTRLSIL.

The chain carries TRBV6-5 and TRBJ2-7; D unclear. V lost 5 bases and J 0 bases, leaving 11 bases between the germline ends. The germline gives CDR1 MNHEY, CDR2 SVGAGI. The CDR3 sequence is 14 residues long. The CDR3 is CASSQVPSSYEQYF. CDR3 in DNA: TGTGCCAGCAGTCAGGTCCCGAGCTCCTACGAGCAGTACTTC.

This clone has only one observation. This chain's CDR3 is CASSLPAGYQETQYF. For the CDR3, the DNA is TGCGCCAGCAGCTTGCCAGCGGGTTATCAAGAGACCCAGTACTTC. The chain employs TRBV5-1 and TRBJ2-5, with D possibly matching TRBD2 (6 bases). The V end was cut by 1 base, the J end by 2 bases, with 12 bases between. From germline, CDR1 is SGHRS and CDR2 YFSETQ. The length of the CDR3 is 15 residues.

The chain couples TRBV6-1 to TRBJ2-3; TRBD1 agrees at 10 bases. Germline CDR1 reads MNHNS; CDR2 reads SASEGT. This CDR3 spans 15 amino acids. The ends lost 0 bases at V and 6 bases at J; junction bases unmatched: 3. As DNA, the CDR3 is TGTGCCAGCAGTGAAGCGGACAGGGGGAGGGATACGCAGTATTTT. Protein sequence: CASSEADRGRDTQYF.

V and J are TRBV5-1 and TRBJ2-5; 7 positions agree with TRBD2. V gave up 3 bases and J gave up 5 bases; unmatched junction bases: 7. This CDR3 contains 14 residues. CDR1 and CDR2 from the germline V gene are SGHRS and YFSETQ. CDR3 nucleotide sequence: TGCGCCAGCAGCTGGGGAGGGGCCCGTGAGACCCAGTACTTC. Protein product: CASSWGGARETQYF.

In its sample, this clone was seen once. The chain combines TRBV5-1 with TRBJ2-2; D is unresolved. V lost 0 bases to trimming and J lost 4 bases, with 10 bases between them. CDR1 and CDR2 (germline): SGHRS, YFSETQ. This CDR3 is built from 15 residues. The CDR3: CASSLGAPPTGELFF. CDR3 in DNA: TGCGCCAGCAGCTTGGGGGCCCCCCCCACCGGGGAGCTGTTTTTT.

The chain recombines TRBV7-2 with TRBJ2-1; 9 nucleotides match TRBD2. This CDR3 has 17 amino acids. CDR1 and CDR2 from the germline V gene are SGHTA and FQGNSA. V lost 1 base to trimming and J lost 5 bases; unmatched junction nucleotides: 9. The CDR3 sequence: CASSLVAGGPGNNEQFF. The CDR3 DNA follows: TGTGCCAGCAGCTTAGTGGCGGGAGGGCCGGGCAACAATGAGCAGTTCTTC.

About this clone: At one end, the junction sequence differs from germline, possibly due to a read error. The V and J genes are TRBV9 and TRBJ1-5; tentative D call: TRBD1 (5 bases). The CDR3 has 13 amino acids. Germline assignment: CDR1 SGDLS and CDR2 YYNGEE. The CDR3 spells CASSKGQNRPQHF. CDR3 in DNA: TGTGCCAGCAGCAAAGGACAAAATCGGCCCCAGCATTTT.

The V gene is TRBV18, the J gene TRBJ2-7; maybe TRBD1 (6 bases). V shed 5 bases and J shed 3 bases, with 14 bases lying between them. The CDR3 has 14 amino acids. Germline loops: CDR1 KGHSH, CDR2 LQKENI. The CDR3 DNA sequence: TGTGCCAGCTCATCAACATCGGACAGCTACGAGCAGTACTTC. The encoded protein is CASSSTSDSYEQYF.

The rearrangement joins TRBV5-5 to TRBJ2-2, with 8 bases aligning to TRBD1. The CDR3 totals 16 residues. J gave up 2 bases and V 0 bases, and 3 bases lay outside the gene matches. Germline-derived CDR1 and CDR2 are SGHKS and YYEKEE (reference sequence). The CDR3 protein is CASSLGQGRNTGELFF. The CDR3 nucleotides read TGTGCCAGCAGCTTGGGACAGGGGCGTAACACCGGGGAGCTGTTTTTT.

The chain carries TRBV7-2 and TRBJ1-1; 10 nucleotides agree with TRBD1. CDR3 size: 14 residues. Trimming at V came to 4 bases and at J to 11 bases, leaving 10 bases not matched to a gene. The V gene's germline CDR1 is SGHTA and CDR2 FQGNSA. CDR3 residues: CASSYRQGAGGAFF. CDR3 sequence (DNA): TGTGCCAGCAGCTACCGACAGGGGGCCGGGGGGGCTTTCTTT.

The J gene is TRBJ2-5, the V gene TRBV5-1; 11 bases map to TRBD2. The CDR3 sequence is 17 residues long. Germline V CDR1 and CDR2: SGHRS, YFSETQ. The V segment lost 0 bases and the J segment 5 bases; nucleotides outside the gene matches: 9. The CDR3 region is CASSLEASGGFTETQYF. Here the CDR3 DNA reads TGCGCCAGCAGCTTGGAAGCTAGCGGGGGGTTTACTGAGACCCAGTACTTC.

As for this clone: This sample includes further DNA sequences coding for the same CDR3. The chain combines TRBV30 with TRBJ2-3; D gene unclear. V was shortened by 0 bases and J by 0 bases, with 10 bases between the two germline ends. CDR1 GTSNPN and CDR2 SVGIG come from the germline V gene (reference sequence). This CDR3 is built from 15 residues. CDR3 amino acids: CAWSVPGGSTDTQYF. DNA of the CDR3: TGTGCCTGGAGTGTACCTGGCGGTAGCACAGATACGCAGTATTTT.

The CDR3 region is CASNWGGSNTGELFF. The CDR3 DNA reads as TGTGCCAGCAATTGGGGGGGATCGAACACCGGGGAGCTGTTTTTT. The chain links TRBV6-5 to TRBJ2-2; 7 bases agree with TRBD2. Germline CDR1 and CDR2: MNHEY and SVGAGI. Germline trimming cut 7 bases from V and 0 bases from J; bases unmatched to any gene: 5. The CDR3 has 15 residues.

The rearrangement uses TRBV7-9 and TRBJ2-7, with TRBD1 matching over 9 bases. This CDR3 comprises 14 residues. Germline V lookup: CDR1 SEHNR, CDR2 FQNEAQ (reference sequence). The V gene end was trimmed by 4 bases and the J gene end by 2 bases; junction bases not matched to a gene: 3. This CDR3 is CASSYGTGTYEQYF. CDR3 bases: TGTGCCAGCAGCTATGGGACAGGGACCTACGAGCAGTACTTC.

The CDR3 DNA follows: TGTGCCAGCACCGACAGGGGCCGCCGGGACACTGAAGCTTTCTTT. Protein product: CASTDRGRRDTEAFF. The rearrangement uses TRBV28 and TRBJ1-1, with 8 bases that match TRBD1. CDR1 and CDR2 (germline): MDHEN, SYDVKM. The trim removed 7 bases at V and 3 bases at J, leaving 10 bases unmatched. The CDR3 is 15 amino acids.